The 29 T cell receptor beta chains presented below share a single source sample, sequenced in a study of long-term antiretroviral therapy in people with HIV. They ran version v3.0 of the immunoSEQ assay at survey level. Profiled with immunoSEQ multiplex PCR; TCRdb holds only in-frame clones, not every one. The data contain 20,000 to 30,000 clones, about 80% of them singletons. The sample here was unsorted PBMCs, taken 4.4 years after starting antiretroviral therapy. These receptors were taken from a man aged 25-45 years with HIV.

V usage is TRBV10-3 and J usage is TRBJ2-7; 10 bases are a match to TRBD2. Germline lookup yields CDR1 ENHRY and CDR2 SYGVKD. This CDR3 contains 14 residues. V shed 3 bases, J shed 3 bases, and the junction held 2 bases outside the gene matches. CDR3 bases: TGTGCCATCAGTGAAGAGCGGGAGGGCTACGAGCAGTACTTC. Translated: CAISEEREGYEQYF.

The chain couples TRBV5-1 to TRBJ1-4; a weak D match, TRBD1 (5 bases). V lost 2 bases and J 8 bases, leaving 13 bases between the germline ends. Germline CDR1 reads SGHRS; CDR2 reads YFSETQ. CDR3 length equals 14 residues. CDR3 sequence: CASSLPGTSEKLFF. CDR3 in DNA: TGCGCCAGCAGCTTACCAGGGACGTCAGAAAAACTGTTTTTT.

The chain couples TRBV19 to TRBJ2-7, with D possibly being TRBD1 (6 bases). V lost 2 bases, J lost 6 bases, and 11 bases lay in between. Germline V gene data show CDR1 as LNHDA and CDR2 as SQIVND (reference sequence). The CDR3 is 13 amino acids. The CDR3 nucleotides are TGTGCCAGTAGTATATCCGGGACATCCGAGCAGTACTTC. It codes for CASSISGTSEQYF.

This clone is a singleton in its sample. V and J are TRBV18 and TRBJ2-6; D is possibly TRBD1 (5 bases). Trimming shortened V by 3 bases and J by 0 bases, and 6 bases separated the two germline ends. Per germline, CDR1 KGHSH and CDR2 LQKENI. The CDR3 runs 15 residues. The CDR3 sequence is CASSPDSSGANVLTF. The CDR3 DNA reads TGTGCCAGCTCACCCGACAGCTCTGGGGCCAACGTCCTGACTTTC.

The rearrangement links TRBV4-1 to TRBJ1-6; the match to TRBD1 covers 8 bases. The V segment lost 2 bases and the J segment 9 bases; nucleotides outside the gene matches: 12. Germline V CDR1 and CDR2: MGHRA, YSYEKL. This CDR3 is 17 amino acids long. The chain's CDR3 is CASSQSLQGVEGSPLHF. The CDR3 nucleotides read TGCGCCAGCAGCCAATCATTACAGGGGGTAGAGGGTTCACCCCTCCACTTT.

The CDR3 nucleotides read TGTGCCAGCAGCCCGCCCGGGACTACCATCTACGAGCAGTACTTC. It yields the protein CASSPPGTTIYEQYF. The chain couples TRBV7-2 to TRBJ2-7; 7 bases align to TRBD2. This CDR3 spans 15 amino acids. Trimming removed 5 bases from V and 3 bases from J; junction bases left unmatched: 10. Per the germline V gene, CDR1 is SGHTA and CDR2 is FQGNSA. The full variable domain, completed using reference TRBV7-2 and TRBJ2-7, is GAGVSQSPSNKVTEKGKDVELRCDPISGHTALYWYRQSLGQGLEFLIYFQGNSAPDKSGLPSDRFSAERTGGSVSTLTIQRTQQEDSAVYLCASSPPGTTIYEQYFGPGTRLTVT.

The table lists this clone with a count of one. The chain employs TRBV11-2 and TRBJ1-4; D is unclear. V dropped 0 bases and J dropped 6 bases, with 11 bases sitting between them. This CDR3 is 15 amino acids long. Germline lookup yields CDR1 SGHAT and CDR2 FQNNGV. The DNA of the CDR3 is TGTGCCAGCAGCTTAGATTCGGCGGAGTATGAAAAACTGTTTTTT. It yields the protein CASSLDSAEYEKLFF.

This chain connects TRBV2 to TRBJ2-5; 8 bases agree with TRBD2. The junction had 12 bases not matched to a gene; V was cut back by 7 bases and J by 5 bases. The CDR3 sequence is 15 residues long. Germline V gene lookup returns CDR1 SNHLY and CDR2 FYNNEI. For the CDR3, the DNA is TGTGCCAGCACCTCGTCGCTGGGCGGGGGGGAGACCCAGTACTTC. Translation gives CASTSSLGGGETQYF.

The V call is TRBV5-6, the J call TRBJ2-7, with D tentatively TRBD2 (7 bases). The germline CDR1 and CDR2 sequences are SGHDT and YYEEEE. Deletions cut 4 bases from V and 3 bases from J, with 14 bases between. The CDR3 length is 14 residues. CDR3 sequence (DNA): TGTGCCAGCAGCGGACCGGGGGGCCTCTACGAGCAGTACTTC. Translation gives CASSGPGGLYEQYF. The variable domain in full, completed from reference TRBV5-6 and TRBJ2-7, reads DAGVTQSPTHLIKTRGQQVTLRCSPKSGHDTVSWYQQALGQGPQFIFQYYEEEERQRGNFPDRFSGHQFPNYSSELNVNALLLGDSALYLCASSGPGGLYEQYFGPGTRLTVT.

The J gene is TRBJ2-5, the V gene TRBV19; D perhaps matches TRBD2 (6 bases). The CDR3 has 15 amino acids. Germline V gene data show CDR1 as LNHDA and CDR2 as SQIVND (reference sequence). V lost 7 bases and J 5 bases, leaving 20 bases between the germline ends. The CDR3 protein is CASKPGLNGGETQYF. CDR3 DNA sequence: TGTGCCAGTAAACCGGGACTCAACGGTGGTGAGACCCAGTACTTC. Complete variable domain (other parts from reference TRBV19 and TRBJ2-5): DGGITQSPKYLFRKEGQNVTLSCEQNLNHDAMYWYRQDPGQGLRLIYYSQIVNDFQKGDIAEGYSVSREKKESFPLTVTSAQKNPTAFYLCASKPGLNGGETQYFGPGTRLLVL.

The rearrangement uses TRBV11-3 and TRBJ1-1; D is unclear. Trimming took 0 bases from V and 4 from J, leaving 6 bases between them. Looked up from germline, CDR1 is SGHNT and CDR2 is YENEEA. The CDR3 totals 13 residues. CDR3 amino acids: CASSLDSFTEAFF. The CDR3 DNA reads as TGTGCCAGCAGCTTAGACAGCTTCACTGAAGCTTTCTTT.

The V gene is TRBV4-1, the J gene TRBJ2-1; tentative D call: TRBD1 (6 bases). Germline V CDR1 and CDR2: MGHRA, YSYEKL. V was trimmed by 0 bases and J by 3 bases, leaving 9 bases between them. This CDR3 has 15 residues. For the CDR3, the DNA is TGCGCCAGCAGCCAAGATGACAGGTTCTACAATGAGCAGTTCTTC. As protein: CASSQDDRFYNEQFF.

The sample holds one count of this clone. V is TRBV4-1 and J is TRBJ1-1, with 8 bases fitting TRBD1. With 4 bases clipped from V and 2 bases from J, the junction kept 3 bases outside the gene matches. Germline values: CDR1 MGHRA, CDR2 YSYEKL. The CDR3 has 14 residues. The CDR3 loop is CASSPGQANTEAFF. As DNA, the CDR3 is TGCGCCAGCAGCCCGGGACAGGCAAACACTGAAGCTTTCTTT.

V and J are TRBV6-5 and TRBJ2-7; TRBD1 matches 9 bases. The germline CDR1 and CDR2 sequences are MNHEY and SVGAGI. The CDR3 consists of 15 residues. Trimming at V came to 6 bases and at J to 3 bases, leaving 9 bases not matched to a gene. The CDR3 region has the DNA TGTGCCAGCAGCCCTTACGGACAGGGGATCTACGAGCAGTACTTC. It translates to CASSPYGQGIYEQYF.

This sequence joins TRBV7-9 and TRBJ1-5; TRBD1 agrees at 10 bases. This CDR3 has 16 residues. Losses at the gene ends were 3 bases for V and 11 bases for J; bases not matched to a gene: 13. CDR1 is SEHNR and CDR2 is FQNEAQ in the germline V gene (reference sequence). CDR3 region: CASSFTGQGQSAAQHF. For the CDR3, the DNA is TGTGCCAGCAGCTTTACGGGACAGGGGCAATCAGCGGCCCAGCATTTT.

The V and J genes are TRBV27 and TRBJ2-1, with TRBD1 identical over 9 bases. The CDR3 has 15 residues. V shed 7 bases and J 9 bases; nucleotides not matched to a gene: 13. The V gene's germline CDR1 is MNHEY and CDR2 SMNVEV (reference sequence). This CDR3 reads CASTLFWTGDGEQFF. CDR3 nucleotides: TGTGCCAGCACCCTCTTCTGGACAGGGGACGGTGAGCAGTTCTTC.

This clone was recorded only once. This specimen includes other DNA sequences encoding the same CDR3. The V call is TRBV28, the J call TRBJ2-1, with unresolved D. The CDR3 totals 11 residues. The germline V gene has CDR1 MDHEN and CDR2 SYDVKM. Trimming took 2 bases from V and 5 from J, leaving 1 base between them. The CDR3 reads CASSLHNEQFF. Written as DNA, the CDR3 is TGTGCCAGCAGTTTACACAATGAGCAGTTCTTC.

With regard to this clone: Germline is not matched at one junction end, which may reflect a read error. V is TRBV5-4 and J is TRBJ2-7; maybe TRBD1 (7 bases). Germline V gives CDR1 SGHNT, CDR2 YYREEE (reference sequence). This CDR3 region has 15 residues. The CDR3 protein is CAGSLRDRAPYEQYF. DNA for the CDR3: TGTGCCGGCAGCTTGCGGGACAGAGCCCCCTACGAGCAGTACTTC.

This clone was seen a single time. CDR3 loop: CASSVPRQGRTEAFF. The DNA for the CDR3 is TGTGCCAGCAGCGTGCCCCGACAGGGTCGCACTGAAGCTTTCTTT. J is TRBJ1-1 and V is TRBV7-9; TRBD1 matches at 7 bases. The germline V gene has CDR1 SEHNR and CDR2 FQNEAQ (reference sequence). With V trimmed by 5 bases and J by 4 bases, 10 bases remained unmatched. This CDR3 spans 15 amino acids. Supplemented by reference TRBV7-9 and TRBJ1-1, the full variable domain reads DTGVSQNPRHKITKRGQNVTFRCDPISEHNRLYWYRQTLGQGPEFLTYFQNEAQLEKSRLLSDRFSAERPKGSFSTLEIQRTEQGDSAMYLCASSVPRQGRTEAFFGQGTRLTVV.

The V and J genes are TRBV25-1 and TRBJ1-1; 7 bases fit TRBD1. V was clipped by 10 bases and J by 11 bases; unmatched bases: 10. CDR1 is MGHDK, CDR2 SYGVNS, per germline. The CDR3 contains 11 residues. For the CDR3, the DNA is TGTGCCACCCGACAGGGCTCTTGGGCTTTCTTT. Protein sequence: CATRQGSWAFF.

This chain uses TRBV28 with TRBJ2-7; 7 bases agree with TRBD1. Trimming cost V 5 bases and J 7 bases; bases outside gene matches: 14. The length of the CDR3 is 15 residues. Germline CDR1 reads MDHEN; CDR2 reads SYDVKM. CDR3 sequence reads: CASSPTWDRRGEQYF. For the CDR3, the DNA is TGTGCCAGCAGTCCGACCTGGGACAGACGCGGGGAGCAGTACTTC.

The CDR3 sequence is CASSPMRGGRIRNNNEQFF. The DNA of the CDR3 is TGTGCCAGCAGCCCAATGCGTGGCGGGAGAATCCGAAACAACAATGAGCAGTTCTTC. The chain combines TRBV5-6 with TRBJ2-1, with 7 bases that match TRBD2. The germline V gene encodes CDR1 SGHDT and CDR2 YYEEEE. The CDR3 runs 19 residues. V shed 4 bases, J shed 5 bases, and the junction held 21 bases outside the gene matches.

V is TRBV14 and J is TRBJ1-2, with a possible D match to TRBD1 (5 bases). CDR1 and CDR2 (germline): SGHDN, FVKESK. V was cut by 0 bases and J by 5 bases, with 13 bases left in between. This CDR3 region has 15 residues. CDR3 DNA sequence: TGTGCCAGCAGCCAAGATCGGGGGGGGTATTATGGCTACACCTTC. This translates into CASSQDRGGYYGYTF.

V and J are TRBV5-1 and TRBJ2-4; 8 nucleotides align to TRBD1. With 4 bases clipped from V and 0 bases from J, the junction kept 12 bases outside the gene matches. Germline V lookup: CDR1 SGHRS, CDR2 YFSETQ. The CDR3 spans 18 residues. The CDR3 protein is CASSLTPWDRLAKNIQYF. Written as DNA, the CDR3 is TGCGCCAGCAGCCTAACTCCTTGGGACAGGTTAGCCAAAAACATTCAGTACTTC.

The table lists this clone with a few counts. The J gene is TRBJ2-2, the V gene TRBV9; D is ambiguous. CDR1 and CDR2 (germline): SGDLS, YYNGEE. The CDR3 contains 12 residues. V was clipped by 5 bases and J by 5 bases, with 7 bases between them. CDR3 sequence: CASRAGTGELFF. The CDR3 coding sequence is TGTGCCAGCAGGGCTGGGACCGGGGAGCTGTTTTTT.

The chain recombines TRBV19 with TRBJ1-6, with a possible D match to TRBD1 (5 bases). The CDR3 loop spans 13 amino acids. Trimming left V 8 bases short and J 4 bases short, with 9 bases between. CDR1 LNHDA and CDR2 SQIVND come from the germline V gene (reference sequence). The CDR3 loop is CASGALYNSPLHF. CDR3 bases: TGTGCCAGTGGGGCCTTGTATAATTCACCCCTCCACTTT.

The V and J genes are TRBV29-1 and TRBJ1-1; D is unclear. V shed 7 bases and J shed 5 bases, with 17 bases lying between them. The CDR3 covers 13 residues. Germline assignment: CDR1 SQVTM and CDR2 ANQGSEA. The CDR3 here is CSGRTSEVTEAFF. The CDR3 bases are TGCAGCGGACGGACGAGTGAGGTGACTGAAGCTTTCTTT.

V gene TRBV10-3 combines with J gene TRBJ2-5, with D hard to call. There are 15 residues in the CDR3. V lost 3 bases and J lost 8, with 19 bases in between. Germline CDR1 is ENHRY and CDR2 is SYGVKD. CDR3 coding DNA: TGTGCCATCAGTGAAGGGATAATGCCCCCGGGTACCCAGTACTTC. Its translation is CAISEGIMPPGTQYF.

The chain recombines TRBV27 with TRBJ2-7, with D perhaps matching TRBD1 (5 bases). The CDR3 has 15 residues. The germline V gene has CDR1 MNHEY and CDR2 SMNVEV (reference sequence). With 5 bases removed from V and 0 bases from J, the gap between germline ends came to 14 bases. CDR3 nucleotides: TGTGCCAGCAGTCTCACAGGTCTTCCCTCCTACGAGCAGTACTTC. This gives the protein CASSLTGLPSYEQYF.